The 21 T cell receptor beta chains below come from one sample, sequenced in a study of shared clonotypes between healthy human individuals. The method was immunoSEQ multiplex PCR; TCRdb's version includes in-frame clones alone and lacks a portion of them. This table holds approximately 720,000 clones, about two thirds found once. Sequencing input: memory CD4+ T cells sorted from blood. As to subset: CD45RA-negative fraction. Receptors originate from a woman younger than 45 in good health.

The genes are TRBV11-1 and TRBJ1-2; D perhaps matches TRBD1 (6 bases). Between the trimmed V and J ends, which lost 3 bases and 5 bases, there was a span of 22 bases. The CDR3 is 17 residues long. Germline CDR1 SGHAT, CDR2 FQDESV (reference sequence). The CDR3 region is CASSLGPTGGRDYGYTF. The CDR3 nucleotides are TGTGCCAGCAGCTTGGGCCCTACCGGGGGCAGAGATTATGGCTACACCTTC.

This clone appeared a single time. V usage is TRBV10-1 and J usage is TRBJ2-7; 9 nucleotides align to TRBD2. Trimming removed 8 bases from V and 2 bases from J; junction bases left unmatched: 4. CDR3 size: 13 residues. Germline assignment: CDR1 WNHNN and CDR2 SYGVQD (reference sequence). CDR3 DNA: TGCGCCAGCCAGGTAGCGGGAGCCTACGAGCAGTACTTC. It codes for CASQVAGAYEQYF.

The CDR3 reads CASSLETGSNQPQHF. CDR3 nucleotides: TGTGCCAGCAGTCTAGAGACAGGTAGCAATCAGCCCCAGCATTTT. This chain links TRBV2 with TRBJ1-5, with a weak D call TRBD1 (6 bases). This CDR3 is built from 15 residues. CDR1 SNHLY and CDR2 FYNNEI come from the germline V gene. With 5 bases removed from V and 0 bases from J, the gap between germline ends came to 11 bases.

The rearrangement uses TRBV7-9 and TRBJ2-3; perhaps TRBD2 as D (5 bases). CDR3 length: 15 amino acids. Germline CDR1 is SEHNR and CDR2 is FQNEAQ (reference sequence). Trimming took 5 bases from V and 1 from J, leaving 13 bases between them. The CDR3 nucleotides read TGTGCCAGCAGCCCCAGCGGCCCCCGCACAGATACGCAGTATTTT. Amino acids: CASSPSGPRTDTQYF.

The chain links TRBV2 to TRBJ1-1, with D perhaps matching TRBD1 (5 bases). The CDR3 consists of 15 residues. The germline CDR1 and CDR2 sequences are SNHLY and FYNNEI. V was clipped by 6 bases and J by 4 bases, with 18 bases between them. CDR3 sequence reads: CASRGLGGMGTEAFF. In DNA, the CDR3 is TGTGCCAGCAGAGGACTTGGGGGGATGGGCACTGAAGCTTTCTTT. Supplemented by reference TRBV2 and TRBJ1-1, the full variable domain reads EPEVTQTPSHQVTQMGQEVILRCVPISNHLYFYWYRQILGQKVEFLVSFYNNEISEKSEIFDDQFSVERPDGSNFTLKIRSTKLEDSAMYFCASRGLGGMGTEAFFGQGTRLTVV.

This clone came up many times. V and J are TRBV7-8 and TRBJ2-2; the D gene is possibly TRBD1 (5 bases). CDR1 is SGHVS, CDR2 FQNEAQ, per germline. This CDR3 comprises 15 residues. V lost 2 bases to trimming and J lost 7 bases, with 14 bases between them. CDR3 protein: CASSLPSGISGELFF. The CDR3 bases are TGTGCCAGCAGCTTACCTTCAGGGATTAGCGGGGAGCTGTTTTTT.

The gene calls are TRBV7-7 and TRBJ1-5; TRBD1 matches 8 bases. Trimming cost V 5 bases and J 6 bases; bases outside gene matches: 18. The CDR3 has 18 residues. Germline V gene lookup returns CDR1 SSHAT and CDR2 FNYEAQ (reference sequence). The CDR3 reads CASSDGVDRASVRQPQHF. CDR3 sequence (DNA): TGTGCCAGCAGCGACGGAGTGGACAGGGCTTCGGTTCGTCAGCCCCAGCATTTT. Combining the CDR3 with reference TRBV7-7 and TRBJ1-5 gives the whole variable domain GAGVSQSPRYKVTKRGQDVTLRCDPISSHATLYWYQQALGQGPEFLTYFNYEAQPDKSGLPSDRFSAERPEGSISTLTIQRTEQRDSAMYRCASSDGVDRASVRQPQHFGDGTRLSIL.

As DNA, the CDR3 is TGCAGCGTGGGACCGCCGGGCGGTGGGGAGACCCAGTACTTC. Encoded protein: CSVGPPGGGETQYF. The chain uses TRBV29-1 and TRBJ2-5; D tentatively reads TRBD1 or TRBD2 (5 bases each). The V and J ends lost 6 bases and 5 bases respectively, with 19 bases between them. This CDR3 is 14 amino acids long. The germline V gene encodes CDR1 SQVTM and CDR2 ANQGSEA.

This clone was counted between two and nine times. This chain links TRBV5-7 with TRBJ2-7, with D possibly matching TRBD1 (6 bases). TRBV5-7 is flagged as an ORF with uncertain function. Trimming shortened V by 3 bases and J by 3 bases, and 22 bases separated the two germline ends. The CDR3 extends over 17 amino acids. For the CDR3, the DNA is TGTGCCAGCAGCTATCGCCTGTTGGGGGACAAGGTCTACGAGCAGTACTTC. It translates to CASSYRLLGDKVYEQYF.

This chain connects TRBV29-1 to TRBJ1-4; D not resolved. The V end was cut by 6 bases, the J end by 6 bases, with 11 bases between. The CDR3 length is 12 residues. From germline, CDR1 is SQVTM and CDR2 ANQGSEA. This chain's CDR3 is CSVGSIDEKLFF. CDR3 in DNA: TGCAGCGTCGGATCAATAGATGAAAAACTGTTTTTT.

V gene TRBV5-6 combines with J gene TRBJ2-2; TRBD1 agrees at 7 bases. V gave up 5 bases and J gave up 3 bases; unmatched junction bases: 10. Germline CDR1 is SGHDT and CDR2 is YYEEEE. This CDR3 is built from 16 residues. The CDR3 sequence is CASSSAGTAYTGELFF. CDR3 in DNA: TGTGCCAGCAGTTCGGCCGGGACAGCCTACACCGGGGAGCTGTTTTTT.

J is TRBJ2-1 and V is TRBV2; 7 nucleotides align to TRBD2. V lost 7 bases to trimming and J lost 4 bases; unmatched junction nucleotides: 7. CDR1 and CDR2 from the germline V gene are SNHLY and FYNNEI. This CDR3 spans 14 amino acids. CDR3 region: CASNQLASYNEQFF. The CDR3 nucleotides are TGTGCCAGCAATCAACTAGCGAGTTACAATGAGCAGTTCTTC.

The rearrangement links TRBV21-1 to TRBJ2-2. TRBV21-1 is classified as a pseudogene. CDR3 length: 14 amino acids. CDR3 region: CASSKAWQTRELFF. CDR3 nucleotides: TGTGCCAGCAGCAAAGCTTGGCAGACCCGGGAGCTGTTTTTT.

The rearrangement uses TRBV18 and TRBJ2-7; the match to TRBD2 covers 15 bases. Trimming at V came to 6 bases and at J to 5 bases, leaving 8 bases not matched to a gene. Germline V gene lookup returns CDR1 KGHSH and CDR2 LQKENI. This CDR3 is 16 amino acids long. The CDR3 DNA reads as TGTGCCAGCTCTCTAGGACTAGCGGGAGGGCCACACGAGCAGTACTTC. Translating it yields CASSLGLAGGPHEQYF.

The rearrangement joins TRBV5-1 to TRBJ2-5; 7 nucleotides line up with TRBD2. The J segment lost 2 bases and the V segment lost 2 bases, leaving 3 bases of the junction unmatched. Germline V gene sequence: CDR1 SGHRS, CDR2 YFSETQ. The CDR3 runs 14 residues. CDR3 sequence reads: CASSFRGDQETQYF. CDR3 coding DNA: TGCGCCAGCAGCTTCCGGGGGGATCAAGAGACCCAGTACTTC.

CDR3: CASSQTPVRQMSGANVLTF. The CDR3 nucleotides read TGCGCCAGCAGCCAGACCCCTGTGAGGCAAATGTCTGGGGCCAACGTCCTGACTTTC. The J gene is TRBJ2-6, the V gene TRBV4-1; D not certain. Trimming pared 3 bases from V and 1 base from J, leaving 19 bases between. The CDR3 is 19 residues long. Germline CDR1 and CDR2: MGHRA and YSYEKL.

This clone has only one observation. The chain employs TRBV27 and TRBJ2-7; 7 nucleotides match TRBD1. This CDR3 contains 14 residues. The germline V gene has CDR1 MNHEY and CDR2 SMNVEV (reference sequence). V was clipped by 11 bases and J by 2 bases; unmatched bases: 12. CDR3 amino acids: CAGSLWGQTYEQYF. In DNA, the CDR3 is TGTGCCGGATCCTTGTGGGGACAGACCTACGAGCAGTACTTC.

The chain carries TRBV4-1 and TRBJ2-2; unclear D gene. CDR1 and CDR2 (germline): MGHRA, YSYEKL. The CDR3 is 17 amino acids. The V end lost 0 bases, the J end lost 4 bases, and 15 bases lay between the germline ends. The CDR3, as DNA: TGCGCCAGCAGCCAAGATACCTCTGACTGGAGCACCGGGGAGCTGTTTTTT. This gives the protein CASSQDTSDWSTGELFF.

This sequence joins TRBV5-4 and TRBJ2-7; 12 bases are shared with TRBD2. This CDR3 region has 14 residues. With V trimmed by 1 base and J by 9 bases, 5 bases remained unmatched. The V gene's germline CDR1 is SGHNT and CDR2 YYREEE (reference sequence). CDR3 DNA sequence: TGTGCCAGCAGCTTGATTGAGACTAGCGGGGGGCAGTACTTC. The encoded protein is CASSLIETSGGQYF.

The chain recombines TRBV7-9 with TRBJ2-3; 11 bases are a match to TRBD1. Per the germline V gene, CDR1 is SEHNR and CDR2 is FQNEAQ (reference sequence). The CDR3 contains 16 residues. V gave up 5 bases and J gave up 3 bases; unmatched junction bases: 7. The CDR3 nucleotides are TGTGCCAGCAGCCCGCCTGGGACAGGGGGGACAGATACGCAGTATTTT. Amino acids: CASSPPGTGGTDTQYF.

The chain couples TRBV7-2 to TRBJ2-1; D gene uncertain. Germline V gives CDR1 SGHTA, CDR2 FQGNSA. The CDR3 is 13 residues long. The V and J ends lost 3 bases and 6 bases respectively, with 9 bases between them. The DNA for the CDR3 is TGTGCCAGCAGCTTTCTCTACGCCAATGAGCAGTTCTTC. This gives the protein CASSFLYANEQFF.